Following are 23 T cell receptor beta chains from one sample sequenced in a study of Ad26.COV2.S vaccination and SARS-CoV-2 variants (dated by TCRdb to the early 2020s). Library construction relied on the immunoSEQ multiplex PCR assay. As stored in TCRdb, this immuneACCESS dataset retains in-frame rearrangements with V and J assigned. A fraction of the clones does not appear; measured against another copy, unresolved V genes explain less than half of the discrepancy, and the remainder lacks a known reason. The sample table lists 300,000 to 400,000 clones, 75% to 90% of them with a count of one. Jointly, the top ten make up approximately 5% of the sample. What this sample's treatment or condition label stands for: about 20 received Ad26.COV2.S at low or high dose, single or two shots; roughly five received placebo; per-sample allocation not given. Repertoires of vaccine and placebo recipients were sequenced from samples collected on day 63 after the first injection.

The starting material was peripheral blood, obtained in a trial of Ad26.COV2.S vaccine versus placebo. All receptors derive from a person aged 18-60 years who received the Ad26.COV2.S COVID-19 vaccine or a placebo.

CDR3 residues: CASSGRSNTGELFF. CDR3 sequence (DNA): TGTGCCAGCAGCGGACGGTCGAACACCGGGGAGCTGTTTTTT. The V call is TRBV7-9, the J call TRBJ2-2; the D is unclear. Germline V gene data show CDR1 as SEHNR and CDR2 as FQNEAQ (reference sequence). This CDR3 is built from 14 residues. Trimming shortened V by 5 bases and J by 0 bases, and 7 bases separated the two germline ends. The full variable domain, completed using reference TRBV7-9 and TRBJ2-2, is DTGVSQNPRHKITKRGQNVTFRCDPISEHNRLYWYRQTLGQGPEFLTYFQNEAQLEKSRLLSDRFSAERPKGSFSTLEIQRTEQGDSAMYLCASSGRSNTGELFFGEGSRLTVL.

V gene TRBV28 combines with J gene TRBJ1-5; TRBD1 agrees at 7 bases. CDR1 and CDR2 from the germline V gene are MDHEN and SYDVKM. The CDR3 sequence is 15 residues long. With V trimmed by 3 bases and J by 3 bases, 5 bases remained unmatched. CDR3 nucleotide sequence: TGTGCCAGCAGTTTTCTGGGACAGAACAATCAGCCCCAGCATTTT. As protein: CASSFLGQNNQPQHF.

The chain combines TRBV24-1 with TRBJ2-2; 7 positions agree with TRBD2. The CDR3 runs 15 residues. V shed 4 bases, J shed 0 bases, and the junction held 1 base outside the gene matches. Germline loops: CDR1 KGHDR, CDR2 SFDVKD. CDR3 amino acids: CATSETSPNTGELFF. In nucleotides, the CDR3 is TGTGCCACCAGTGAGACTAGCCCGAACACCGGGGAGCTGTTTTTT.

The V call is TRBV2, the J call TRBJ2-1, with D hard to call. CDR3 length: 12 amino acids. The V and J ends lost 3 bases and 5 bases respectively, with 5 bases between them. Germline lookup yields CDR1 SNHLY and CDR2 FYNNEI. CDR3 sequence (DNA): TGTGCCAGCAGTGATAAGCACAATGAGCAGTTCTTC. Its translation is CASSDKHNEQFF.

Comment on this clone: Other DNA sequences in this sample translate to the same CDR3. The chain uses TRBV28 and TRBJ1-5; D not certain. The germline gives CDR1 MDHEN, CDR2 SYDVKM. The CDR3 is made up of 14 amino acids. V was trimmed by 2 bases and J by 1 base, leaving 6 bases between them. This CDR3 is CASSLGSSNQPQHF. In nucleotides, the CDR3 is TGTGCCAGCAGTTTAGGTTCGAGCAATCAGCCCCAGCATTTT.

The rearrangement joins TRBV6-6 to TRBJ1-1, with TRBD1 matching over 7 bases. Per germline, CDR1 MNHNY and CDR2 SVGAGI (reference sequence). The CDR3 contains 14 residues. Trimming removed 2 bases from V and 5 bases from J; junction bases left unmatched: 5. The chain's CDR3 is CASSYGTAGTEAFF. Here the CDR3 DNA reads TGTGCCAGCAGTTACGGGACAGCGGGAACTGAAGCTTTCTTT.

V gene TRBV9 combines with J gene TRBJ2-7; TRBD2 matches 9 bases. Germline V gene data show CDR1 as SGDLS and CDR2 as YYNGEE. The CDR3 consists of 14 residues. Germline trimming cut 4 bases from V and 2 bases from J; bases unmatched to any gene: 4. The CDR3 sequence: CASSPGTSPYEQYF. The CDR3 DNA reads TGTGCCAGCAGCCCCGGGACTAGCCCCTACGAGCAGTACTTC.

The rearrangement joins TRBV7-8 to TRBJ1-2; 7 bases line up with TRBD1. V lost 1 base and J lost 7; bases outside the gene matches: 9. Germline CDR1 is SGHVS and CDR2 is FQNEAQ. CDR3 length: 15 residues. The CDR3 DNA reads as TGTGCCAGCAGCTTAGGGGGTAAAGGGGGCCTTGGCTACACCTTC. It is translated as CASSLGGKGGLGYTF.

The J gene is TRBJ1-2, the V gene TRBV4-3; D perhaps matches TRBD1 (6 bases). This CDR3 region has 18 residues. V was clipped by 0 bases and J by 6 bases, with 23 bases between them. Germline loops: CDR1 LGHNA, CDR2 YSLEER. CDR3 residues: CASSQDYEGQPLWDGYTF. For the CDR3, the DNA is TGCGCCAGCAGCCAAGATTATGAAGGACAGCCTCTTTGGGATGGCTACACCTTC.

The gene calls are TRBV27 and TRBJ2-7; the D gene is possibly TRBD1 (6 bases). The CDR3 spans 14 residues. CDR1 MNHEY and CDR2 SMNVEV come from the germline V gene (reference sequence). V lost 3 bases, J lost 3 bases, and 12 bases lay in between. The DNA of the CDR3 is TGTGCCAGCAGTTTGTCGGCAGGGGACTACGAGCAGTACTTC. Amino acid sequence: CASSLSAGDYEQYF.

The V call is TRBV3-1 (or the pseudogene TRBV3-2), the J call TRBJ2-3; 8 bases are a match to TRBD2. The V gene's germline CDR1 is LGHDT and CDR2 YNNKEL (reference sequence). Trimming removed 2 bases from V and 1 base from J; junction bases left unmatched: 2. The CDR3 totals 15 residues. Here the CDR3 reads CASSQRREGTDTQYF. The CDR3 DNA reads as TGTGCCAGCAGCCAACGGCGGGAGGGCACAGATACGCAGTATTTT.

The chain employs TRBV3-1 (or the pseudogene TRBV3-2) and TRBJ1-1; no firm D call. The CDR3 contains 14 residues. The V and J ends lost 2 bases and 5 bases respectively, with 12 bases between them. Looked up from germline, CDR1 is LGHDT and CDR2 is YNNKEL (reference sequence). For the CDR3, the DNA is TGTGCCAGCAGCCAATGGGGTGATGGAACTGAAGCTTTCTTT. It is translated as CASSQWGDGTEAFF.

The V call is TRBV4-1, the J call TRBJ2-1; D call uncertain. This CDR3 contains 13 residues. CDR1 is MGHRA and CDR2 is YSYEKL in the germline V gene. V dropped 1 base and J dropped 4 bases, with 5 bases sitting between them. The CDR3 here is CASSQGGYNEQFF. CDR3 sequence (DNA): TGCGCCAGCAGCCAAGGAGGATACAATGAGCAGTTCTTC.

The rearrangement uses TRBV2 and TRBJ1-1, with 9 bases matching TRBD1. Germline V gene sequence: CDR1 SNHLY, CDR2 FYNNEI. The CDR3 extends over 19 amino acids. V shed 6 bases, J shed 4 bases, and the junction held 21 bases outside the gene matches. CDR3 sequence reads: CASRATTFRTGALSTEAFF. CDR3 nucleotides: TGTGCCAGCAGAGCTACTACCTTTCGGACAGGGGCACTTAGCACTGAAGCTTTCTTT. Looking up the rest from reference TRBV2 and TRBJ1-1 gives the full variable domain: EPEVTQTPSHQVTQMGQEVILRCVPISNHLYFYWYRQILGQKVEFLVSFYNNEISEKSEIFDDQFSVERPDGSNFTLKIRSTKLEDSAMYFCASRATTFRTGALSTEAFFGQGTRLTVV.

The chain employs TRBV28 and TRBJ2-3; D gene ambiguous. The CDR3 covers 14 residues. The ends were cut back, 2 bases at V and 5 bases at J, with 11 bases in the middle. CDR1 and CDR2 (germline): MDHEN, SYDVKM. This CDR3 is CASSLLGSLDTQYF. As DNA, the CDR3 is TGTGCCAGCAGTTTACTTGGTAGTTTAGATACGCAGTATTTT.

This chain links TRBV10-2 with TRBJ2-5; TRBD2 might be the D (6 bases). The germline V gene has CDR1 WSHSY and CDR2 SAAADI. The length of the CDR3 is 14 residues. V was shortened by 0 bases and J by 5 bases, with 10 bases between the two germline ends. The CDR3 region is CASSESRGGETQYF. The DNA for the CDR3 is TGCGCCAGCAGTGAGTCCCGGGGAGGTGAGACCCAGTACTTC.

This rearrangement joins TRBV19 to TRBJ2-3; 8 bases are a match to TRBD2. The CDR3 runs 16 residues. Germline CDR1 and CDR2: LNHDA and SQIVND (reference sequence). V shed 7 bases, J shed 1 base, and the junction held 10 bases outside the gene matches. The CDR3 reads CASTGRSRGGTDTQYF. The CDR3 DNA follows: TGTGCCAGTACAGGTCGGTCGCGGGGGGGCACAGATACGCAGTATTTT.

A few counts support this clone. V usage is TRBV7-2 and J usage is TRBJ2-7; tentatively, D is TRBD1 (5 bases). Germline CDR1 and CDR2: SGHTA and FQGNSA. The CDR3 consists of 14 residues. The V end lost 5 bases, the J end lost 0 bases, and 11 bases lay between the germline ends. The CDR3 DNA follows: TGTGCCAGCAGCGTACAGGCGAACTCCTACGAGCAGTACTTC. It specifies CASSVQANSYEQYF.

The chain carries TRBV24-1 and TRBJ2-5; maybe TRBD1 (6 bases). CDR3 length: 13 residues. V gave up 9 bases and J gave up 2 bases, with 12 bases separating them. Germline V lookup: CDR1 KGHDR, CDR2 SFDVKD. Here the CDR3 reads CATSGQYQETQYF. The CDR3 DNA follows: TGTGCCACCTCTGGACAGTATCAAGAGACCCAGTACTTC.

The chain is built from TRBV14 and TRBJ1-1; D uncertain. The V end was cut by 1 base, the J end by 2 bases, with 8 bases between. The CDR3 runs 14 residues. Germline CDR1 and CDR2: SGHDN and FVKESK. As DNA, the CDR3 is TGTGCCAGCAGCCAAGCCCATGGAAACACTGAAGCTTTCTTT. Its translation: CASSQAHGNTEAFF.

The chain carries TRBV5-6 and TRBJ2-7; 8 bases map to TRBD2. The CDR3 spans 15 residues. Germline V gene sequence: CDR1 SGHDT, CDR2 YYEEEE. V lost 6 bases to trimming and J lost 6 bases; unmatched junction nucleotides: 14. The CDR3 nucleotides read TGTGCCAGCACCACGGGGGCTGCGGGGGGCTTCGAGCAGTACTTC. Translation: CASTTGAAGGFEQYF.

This chain links TRBV14 with TRBJ2-2; D might be TRBD1 (6 bases). The CDR3 is 17 amino acids. Germline V gives CDR1 SGHDN, CDR2 FVKESK. V lost 0 bases, J lost 5 bases, and 16 bases lay in between. The CDR3 is CASSQEDWGLDTGELFF. DNA for the CDR3: TGTGCCAGCAGCCAAGAAGACTGGGGGCTGGATACCGGGGAGCTGTTTTTT. Full variable domain (missing parts from reference TRBV14 and TRBJ2-2): EAGVTQFPSHSVIEKGQTVTLRCDPISGHDNLYWYRRVMGKEIKFLLHFVKESKQDESGMPNNRFLAERTGGTYSTLKVQPAELEDSGVYFCASSQEDWGLDTGELFFGEGSRLTVL.

This clone was observed at least ten times. The chain employs TRBV27 and TRBJ2-2; tentative D call: TRBD1 (6 bases). Germline CDR1 reads MNHEY; CDR2 reads SMNVEV (reference sequence). V was shortened by 4 bases and J by 5 bases, with 17 bases between the two germline ends. The CDR3 totals 16 residues. CDR3 DNA sequence: TGTGCCAGCAGTTCTCCCAACCACAGGGTTACCGGGGAGCTGTTTTTT. It specifies CASSSPNHRVTGELFF.